This TCR beta chain was recorded in a study of blood T cell repertoires in COVID-19. Study details: Acute and convalescent COVID-19 specimens originated in the United States, Italy and Spain. T cells, B-cell-depleted T cells, or PBMCs provided the cDNA or gDNA that served as material.

Original processing methods: Cell counts per sample came from amplifying reference gene primers. TCRdb keeps only in-frame clones here, not all; method: immunoSEQ multiplex PCR. The V and J calls and clone size are taken from that table; D and trimming were inferred from the DNA. The table records about 250,000 clones, roughly 87% of them present only once. Germline-derived CDR1 and CDR2 are MDHEN and SYDVKM. Trimming removed 8 bases at V and 3 bases at J, with 8 bases between. The length of the CDR3 is 12 residues. This rearrangement joins TRBV28 to TRBJ1-5; D is unresolved. Sequencing was done on a sample of peripheral blood. This TCR was sampled from a man aged 18-30 years with active or convalescent COVID-19. The CDR3 DNA follows: TGTGCCAGCCTGGAGAACAATCAGCCCCAGCATTTT. Amino acid sequence: CASLENNQPQHF.